A selection of T cell receptor beta chains follows, all from one sample in a study of blood T cells in healthy people across ages. Each CDR3 protein is one row after TCRdb ran MiXCR on the 5' RACE reads. The repertoire includes roughly 730,000 distinct CDR3 sequences, just over 55% of them detected once, and roughly 25% sits in the top ten. Sequenced sample: blood. These receptor sequences come from a man in his forties or fifties in good health. The CDR3 runs from the conserved cysteine through the conserved F or W.

11,TRBV7-2,CASSLKTGQYF
13,TRBV20-1,CSAPTEFYTEAFF
11,TRBV18,CASSAQSEQFF
15,TRBV11-3,CASSLDPGVNTEAFF
18,TRBV18,CASSPVRETGGGNQPQHF
15,TRBV6-6,CASSTRSDRYNEQFF
13,TRBV4-3,CASSPRQGYGYTF
16,TRBV6-4,CASSLTGTLPYNEQFF
15,TRBV10-2,CASRAGTGGPDTQYF
13,TRBV7-6,CASSDRIGETQYF
15,TRBV7-2,CASSSRISGANVLTF
15,TRBV20-1,CSARDPRGANEKLFF
13,TRBV2,CASSETGIYEQYF
12,TRBV20-1,CSAWTGMETQYF
17,TRBV6-2/TRBV6-3,CASSRHPTGVRQETQYF
16,TRBV12-3/TRBV12-4,CASSSSFRLSTDTQYF
12,TRBV2,CASKGQVYEQYF
15,TRBV2,CAGSESGNRGNIQYF
15,TRBV7-9,CASSPRLALEETQYF
12,TRBV30,CAWSPTLETQYF
15,TRBV10-2,CASSVGTGRGQPQHF
15,TRBV27,CASSLLAGVDNEQYF
16,TRBV6-5,CASSYSGSGLGYGYTF
17,TRBV5-1,CASSSNSWDRGADEQYF
16,TRBV5-6,CASSLGQGKNTGELFF
15,TRBV5-1,CASSLGRGSNSPLHF
14,TRBV20-1,CSARPPNTDWTQYF
16,TRBV7-2,CASSLDGREISYEQYF
11,TRBV29-1,CSVRANTEAFF
12,TRBV28,CASSATGGEQYF
17,TRBV7-9,CASSLVRGSSYNSPLHF
12,TRBV18,CASSPDLETQYF
14,TRBV7-7,CASSLGTATNEQFF
16,TRBV18,CASSPVAGKTQETQYF
15,TRBV21-1,CASSNRDERSYEQYF
15,TRBV29-1,CSVEGARSQGDTQYF
16,TRBV25-1,CASSDPRTGENTEAFF
15,TRBV29-1,CSAVTRQAWANVLTF
16,TRBV7-9,CASTTNRESSYNEQFF
15,TRBV9,CASSSHSAGLYEQYF
14,TRBV2,CASSLPFAHSPLHF
15,TRBV11-2,CASSLASGAPTEAFF
14,TRBV2,CASRGDPSGNTIYF
14,TRBV25-1,CASSEDREPWEQYF
15,TRBV5-1,CASSLAGQGLETQYF
15,TRBV4-1,CASSQGQDTFTEAFF
14,TRBV6-1,CASRRTGRNTEAFF
14,TRBV6-5,CASRGAGLTDTQYF
12,TRBV3-1,CASNSGLETQYF
15,TRBV9,CASSVGGWEGNEQFF
15,TRBV20-1,CSASGPPGGQETQYF